The 19 T cell receptor beta chains presented below share a single source sample, sequenced in a study of control samples from healthy donors and cancer patients. Sequencing used immunoSEQ multiplex PCR; TCRdb keeps in-frame clones, though not all of them. The table includes approximately 97,000 clones, about 90% detected once. Material for sequencing was blood. The receptor source for this set is a woman in her late teens or twenties in good health.

The V and J genes are TRBV29-1 and TRBJ2-3, with D tentatively TRBD1 (6 bases). The CDR3 runs to 15 residues. The germline CDR1 and CDR2 sequences are SQVTM and ANQGSEA. Trimming stripped 0 bases from V and 2 bases from J, with 12 bases between. The chain's CDR3 is CSVEEGASLTDTQYF. CDR3 nucleotide sequence: TGCAGCGTTGAAGAGGGGGCGAGCCTCACAGATACGCAGTATTTT.

This clone was observed once. The chain recombines TRBV2 with TRBJ2-7; TRBD2 agrees at 7 bases. CDR1 SNHLY and CDR2 FYNNEI come from the germline V gene. This CDR3 is 13 amino acids long. With 10 bases clipped from V and 3 bases from J, the junction kept 9 bases outside the gene matches. The DNA of the CDR3 is TGTGCCACCCAGACTAGCCCTGACTACGAGCAGTACTTC. This gives the protein CATQTSPDYEQYF.

This clone is categorized as large. The CDR3 spells CASSSVQGPNTEAFF. In DNA form, the CDR3 reads TGTGCCAGCAGCTCTGTACAGGGACCGAACACTGAAGCTTTCTTT. The chain uses TRBV7-9 and TRBJ1-1, with D possibly being TRBD1 (6 bases). The V and J ends lost 4 bases and 1 base respectively, with 13 bases between them. The CDR3 loop spans 15 amino acids. Looked up from germline, CDR1 is SEHNR and CDR2 is FQNEAQ (reference sequence).

J is TRBJ1-2 and V is TRBV4-3, with 7 bases matching TRBD1. The V gene end was trimmed by 4 bases and the J gene end by 10 bases; junction bases not matched to a gene: 15. The V gene's germline CDR1 is LGHNA and CDR2 YSLEER. This CDR3 contains 15 residues. CDR3 region: CASSLGTVGHDDYTF. CDR3 sequence (DNA): TGCGCCAGCAGCCTAGGGACAGTGGGACATGATGACTACACCTTC.

V usage is TRBV2 and J usage is TRBJ1-4; no firm D call. Germline values: CDR1 SNHLY, CDR2 FYNNEI. CDR3 length: 13 amino acids. With 8 bases removed from V and 1 base from J, the gap between germline ends came to 8 bases. CDR3 in DNA: TGTGCCAGCGCAGGAGGAACTAATGAAAAACTGTTTTTT. Protein sequence: CASAGGTNEKLFF.

In its sample, this clone was seen a few times. The CDR3 reads CASSETGGDGYTF. CDR3 DNA sequence: TGTGCCAGCAGTGAGACAGGGGGGGATGGCTACACCTTC. The chain carries TRBV6-1 and TRBJ1-2, with 9 bases fitting TRBD1. V lost 3 bases to trimming and J lost 6 bases; unmatched junction nucleotides: 2. Germline CDR1 reads MNHNS; CDR2 reads SASEGT. CDR3 size: 13 residues.

The V and J genes are TRBV28 and TRBJ2-1; 9 nucleotides agree with TRBD2. CDR1 and CDR2 from the germline V gene are MDHEN and SYDVKM. After removal of 7 bases from V and 7 bases from J, the junction contained 14 bases not matched to a gene. The CDR3 length is 16 residues. CDR3 coding DNA: TGTGCCAGCACCCCCGCCAGAGCGGGGGGATTTAATGAGCAGTTCTTC. It yields the protein CASTPARAGGFNEQFF.

This clone is a singleton in its sample. This chain links TRBV21-1 with TRBJ1-1. TRBV21-1 constitutes a pseudogene. This CDR3 contains 14 residues. CDR3 DNA: TGTGCCAGCAGCTTAATGAGTGGGACGGGTGAAGCTTTCTTT. Translation: CASSLMSGTGEAFF.

The chain links TRBV11-3 to TRBJ2-5; the D is unclear. This CDR3 is built from 14 residues. Germline lookup yields CDR1 SGHNT and CDR2 YENEEA. Trimming removed 2 bases at V and 1 base at J, with 8 bases between. The CDR3 loop reads CASSLRVSQETQYF. CDR3 DNA sequence: TGTGCCAGCAGCTTAAGGGTCAGCCAAGAGACCCAGTACTTC.

To note about this clone: This same CDR3 is encoded by further DNA sequences in the sample. The chain has TRBV7-3 and TRBJ2-3, with D perhaps TRBD2 (5 bases). V was trimmed by 5 bases and J by 4 bases, leaving 13 bases between them. Germline values: CDR1 SGHTA, CDR2 FQGTGA. CDR3 size: 14 residues. CDR3 region: CASSLAGGADTQYF. The DNA for the CDR3 is TGTGCCAGCAGCCTGGCGGGTGGAGCAGATACGCAGTATTTT.

This chain uses TRBV6-5 with TRBJ1-4; D may be TRBD1 (6 bases). CDR3 length: 14 amino acids. The ends were cut back, 6 bases at V and 8 bases at J, with 16 bases in the middle. Germline V gene lookup returns CDR1 MNHEY and CDR2 SVGAGI. The CDR3 here is CASRSPGHLEKLFF. Written as DNA, the CDR3 is TGTGCCAGCAGATCGCCGGGACATCTCGAAAAACTGTTTTTT.

This rearrangement joins TRBV4-1 to TRBJ1-1, with unresolved D. Trimming took off 1 base at V and 11 bases at J, with 17 bases between the two ends. This CDR3 has 14 residues. Germline V gene data show CDR1 as MGHRA and CDR2 as YSYEKL. As DNA, the CDR3 is TGCGCCAGCAGCCAAGTTTGGCGAACCCTTGGGGCTTTCTTT. Translating it yields CASSQVWRTLGAFF.

The V and J genes are TRBV5-4 and TRBJ2-2; D is unresolved. The germline CDR1 and CDR2 sequences are SGHNT and YYREEE (reference sequence). CDR3 length: 14 amino acids. Trimming stripped 1 base from V and 4 bases from J, with 8 bases between. The CDR3 bases are TGTGCCAGCAGCTTGCCGGGCCTCACCGGGGAGCTGTTTTTT. This gives the protein CASSLPGLTGELFF.

This clone appeared once. The J gene is TRBJ2-3, the V gene TRBV5-4; D is ambiguous. Trimming removed 5 bases from V and 0 bases from J, with 10 bases in between. Looked up from germline, CDR1 is SGHNT and CDR2 is YYREEE (reference sequence). The CDR3 sequence is 14 residues long. The CDR3 here is CASRDDTSTDTQYF. CDR3 nucleotide sequence: TGTGCCAGCAGGGACGACACTAGCACAGATACGCAGTATTTT.

This clone turned up a few times. The V gene is TRBV5-6, the J gene TRBJ1-2, with D hard to call. Trimming cost V 0 bases and J 3 bases, with 6 bases left between them. The CDR3 loop spans 13 amino acids. In germline, CDR1 is SGHDT, CDR2 YYEEEE. The CDR3 DNA reads TGTGCCAGCAGCTTGGAGCAAGACTATGGCTACACCTTC. Its protein product is CASSLEQDYGYTF.

This clone was seen only a few times. The rearrangement uses TRBV28 and TRBJ1-2; 10 bases fit TRBD1. This CDR3 has 17 amino acids. CDR1 is MDHEN, CDR2 SYDVKM, per germline. V lost 5 bases, J lost 3 bases, and 12 bases stayed unmatched. CDR3 coding DNA: TGTGCCAGCAGTCCATTCGACAGGGGGCATTGGGACTATGGCTACACCTTC. Its translation: CASSPFDRGHWDYGYTF.

The chain links TRBV10-3 to TRBJ2-7, with 11 positions matching TRBD1. CDR3 length: 13 residues. Germline CDR1 reads ENHRY; CDR2 reads SYGVKD. The V gene end was trimmed by 7 bases and the J gene end by 3 bases; junction bases not matched to a gene: 2. The CDR3 DNA reads as TGTGCCATCACCGGGACAGGGGGCTACGAGCAGTACTTC. This translates into CAITGTGGYEQYF.

The CDR3 spells CASTLQSGYYEQYF. CDR3 DNA: TGTGCCAGCACCCTCCAGAGCGGTTACTACGAGCAGTACTTC. The chain recombines TRBV6-5 with TRBJ2-7; TRBD2 is a possible D gene (5 bases). With 7 bases removed from V and 3 bases from J, the gap between germline ends came to 16 bases. CDR1 is MNHEY, CDR2 SVGAGI, per germline. CDR3 length: 14 amino acids.

The chain uses TRBV7-2 and TRBJ1-1; perhaps TRBD1 as D (6 bases). This CDR3 spans 15 amino acids. Trimming removed 5 bases from V and 4 bases from J, with 17 bases in between. From germline, CDR1 is SGHTA and CDR2 FQGNSA. The CDR3 protein is CASSEGHLLGTEAFF. CDR3 sequence (DNA): TGTGCCAGCAGCGAGGGACATCTTCTAGGCACTGAAGCTTTCTTT.